These T cell receptor beta chains were read from a single sample in a study of cytomegalovirus exposure and HLA in healthy donors. Sequencing was performed with immunoSEQ multiplex PCR; in TCRdb, only in-frame clones are kept and a portion is missing. This repertoire includes roughly 69,000 clones. The specimen sequenced was PBMCs. The receptors shown here come from a woman in her thirties in good health and CMV-seronegative. CDR3s include the opening cysteine and the closing phenylalanine or tryptophan. Each record gives: J gene, V gene, D gene, CDR3 DNA, CDR3 protein. The D gene is left open where the match is weak.

>TRBJ1-3|TRBV4-1|TRBD1
TGCGCCAGCAGCCTCGGGGACAGGAGCGGAAACACCATATATTTT
CASSLGDRSGNTIYF
>TRBJ2-7|TRBV5-6|TRBD1
TGTGCCAGCAGCTTGGACAGGGGGCGCGTCTACGAGCAGTACTTC
CASSLDRGRVYEQYF
>TRBJ2-1|TRBV6-1|TRBD2
TGTGCCAGCAGTGGGCCGACTAGCGGGGGTGCTTCAGCCAATGAGCAGTTCTTC
CASSGPTSGGASANEQFF
>TRBJ1-2|TRBV28|TRBD1
TGTGCCAGCAGTTTAGGGGACAGGCGGTGGGGCTACACCTTC
CASSLGDRRWGYTF
>TRBJ1-2|TRBV28|-
TGTGCCAGCAGTTTACTGTCTGACTTCCCTAACTATGGCTACACCTTC
CASSLLSDFPNYGYTF
>TRBJ2-2|TRBV29-1|-
TGCAGCACTCTAGGGACCATGGGACAACCGAACACCGGGGAGCTGTTTTTT
CSTLGTMGQPNTGELFF
>TRBJ2-7|TRBV6-6|-
TGTGCCAGCAGCCCACTAGGTAGCTCCTACGAGCAGTACTTC
CASSPLGSSYEQYF
>TRBJ1-4|TRBV27|-
TGTGCCAGCAGTGGGGCAGTTGCAACTAATGAAAAACTGTTTTTT
CASSGAVATNEKLFF
>TRBJ1-6|TRBV7-2|-
TGTGCCAGCAGCGGGGGGTCGATGGCGAATTCACCCCTCCACTTT
CASSGGSMANSPLHF
>TRBJ2-4|TRBV18|-
TGTGCCAGCTCACTTTTCCCTATCGCACAGTTGAAAAACATTCAGTACTTC
CASSLFPIAQLKNIQYF
>TRBJ2-2|TRBV4-3|TRBD2
TGCGCCAGCAAGGGACTAGTGGGGGGCGGGGAGCTGTTTTTT
CASKGLVGGGELFF
>TRBJ1-1|TRBV5-5|-
TGTGCCAGCAGCTATCCCGGGACTCTCGCTGAAGCTTTCTTT
CASSYPGTLAEAFF
>TRBJ2-7|TRBV9|TRBD1
TGTGCCAGCAGCGTAGGCGGGACAGGGGCGGGCGAGCAGTACTTC
CASSVGGTGAGEQYF
>TRBJ1-3|TRBV30|-
TGTGCCTGGACCACGGGACTTACCCTTGGAAACACCATATATTTT
CAWTTGLTLGNTIYF
>TRBJ1-2|TRBV7-2|-
TGTGCCAGCCTCACCGGGGAATATGGCTACACCTTC
CASLTGEYGYTF
>TRBJ1-6|TRBV4-2|TRBD1
TGTGCCAGCAGCCAAGACAGGGGGTTAGATTCACCCCTCCACTTT
CASSQDRGLDSPLHF
>TRBJ1-4|TRBV2|TRBD1
TGTGCCAGCAGCCCGGACAGGTCTGTAGGAAAACTGTTTTTT
CASSPDRSVGKLFF
>TRBJ1-1|TRBV6-5|-
TGTGCCAGCAGTTCTGGAGGGGACTCGAACACTGAAGCTTTCTTT
CASSSGGDSNTEAFF
>TRBJ2-3|TRBV7-2|TRBD1
TGTGCCAGCAGCTTGGACAGGGGGCTTGAAGATACGCAGTATTTT
CASSLDRGLEDTQYF
>TRBJ1-4|TRBV4-1|-
TGCGCCAGCAGCCAAGAAAATAGGGGAAAACTGTTTTTT
CASSQENRGKLFF
>TRBJ2-7|TRBV29-1|TRBD2
TGCAGCGTTCAAGGGGAACTAGCGGGAGTTTACGAGCAGTACTTC
CSVQGELAGVYEQYF
>TRBJ1-2|TRBV7-9|TRBD1
TGTGCCAGCAGACTGACAGGGTACGGAGGCTACACCTTC
CASRLTGYGGYTF
>TRBJ1-1|TRBV6-5|-
TGTGCCAGCATAGGGGACACTGAAGCTTTCTTT
CASIGDTEAFF
>TRBJ2-7|TRBV19|TRBD2
TGTGCCAGTAGCCGGGGGGAGCGGGGCTCCTACGAGCAGTACTTC
CASSRGERGSYEQYF
>TRBJ2-7|TRBV5-1|-
TGCGCCAGCAGCTTGTCGGGGGTAGCTGGCGAGCAGTACTTC
CASSLSGVAGEQYF
>TRBJ1-1|TRBV29-1|-
TGCAGCGTTGAAGTCTCAGGGGCGAACACTGAAGATTTCTTT
CSVEVSGANTEDFF
>TRBJ2-1|TRBV7-8|TRBD2
TGTGCCAGCAGCAGAAGCGGGGGGGCCTTTGGTAATGAGCAGTTCTTC
CASSRSGGAFGNEQFF
>TRBJ2-1|TRBV18|-
TGTGCCAGCTCACTCGAGCGGGACAATGAGCAGTTCTTC
CASSLERDNEQFF
>TRBJ2-7|TRBV6-5|-
TGTGCCAGCAGATCGAGAGCCTACGAGCAGTACTTC
CASRSRAYEQYF
>TRBJ1-2|TRBV18|-
TGTGCCAGCGCACCACGGGGAGGGGAGTTGGACTATGGCTACACCTTC
CASAPRGGELDYGYTF
>TRBJ1-2|TRBV27|-
TGTGCCAGCAGTTTATCGAGCGGCAGATCAACCTATGGCTACACCTTC
CASSLSSGRSTYGYTF
>TRBJ2-7|TRBV28|TRBD2
TGTGCCAGCAGGCTGGGGGGGAGCTACGAGCAGTACTTC
CASRLGGSYEQYF
>TRBJ2-6|TRBV10-3|-
TGTGCCATCAGTGAGCCTTCTGGGGCCAACGTCCTGACTTTC
CAISEPSGANVLTF
>TRBJ1-1|TRBV7-6|-
TGTGCCAGCAGCGGCTTGAACACTGAAGCTTTCTTT
CASSGLNTEAFF
>TRBJ2-7|TRBV6-6|TRBD1
TGTGCCACCCGGGGCGGGACAGGGACCTACGAGCAGTACTTC
CATRGGTGTYEQYF
>TRBJ2-7|TRBV5-1|TRBD1
TGCGCCAGCAGCCCAAAAAGGGGGCTGGGCGAGCAGTACTTC
CASSPKRGLGEQYF
>TRBJ2-7|TRBV18|TRBD1
TGTGCCAGCTCACCAAGGGAGGACAGGGGTGTCGGGGAGCAGTACTTC
CASSPREDRGVGEQYF
>TRBJ2-2|TRBV4-1|-
TGCGCCAGCGGATGGGACTTTTACGGGGAGCTGTTTTTT
CASGWDFYGELFF
>TRBJ1-5|TRBV6-6|-
TGTGCCAGCAGTTACTCGAGTCAGGGGAATCAGCCCCAGCATTTT
CASSYSSQGNQPQHF
>TRBJ1-1|TRBV2|-
TGTGCCAGCAGTGGAAGGGCGGGGGAAGCTTTCTTT
CASSGRAGEAFF
>TRBJ2-7|TRBV5-1|TRBD1
TGCGCCAGCAGCTCACCGGGACAGGGGCTGTACGAGCAGTACTTC
CASSSPGQGLYEQYF
>TRBJ1-2|TRBV11-2|-
TGTGCCAGCAGCCTTCCTCGCGACTGGTCGTCTGATGGCTACACCTTC
CASSLPRDWSSDGYTF
>TRBJ2-5|TRBV7-7|TRBD1
TGTGCTAGCAGCTTACGCCCTGACAGGGCAATAGAGACCCAGTACTTC
CASSLRPDRAIETQYF
>TRBJ2-7|TRBV6-5|-
TGTGCCAGCAGTTACGAGGGTTCCGCCTACGAGCAGTACTTC
CASSYEGSAYEQYF
>TRBJ1-1|TRBV30|-
TGTGCCTGGAGTCCGTCGGGAGGTACTGAAGCTTTCTTT
CAWSPSGGTEAFF
>TRBJ1-6|TRBV30|-
TGTGCCTGGACGAGGCAGGGTGTCAGCTCCTATAATTCACCCCTACACTTT
CAWTRQGVSSYNSPLHF
>TRBJ1-5|TRBV7-2|TRBD1
TGTGCCAGCAGCTTAGTAGGCAGGGGGCACAATCAGCCCCAGCATTTT
CASSLVGRGHNQPQHF
>TRBJ2-3|TRBV6-5|TRBD1
TGTGCCAGCAGCTGGACAGGGATCAGCACAGATACGCAGTATTTT
CASSWTGISTDTQYF
>TRBJ1-1|TRBV18|-
TGTGCCAGCTCACCACCCCCCAGGTCGGACACTGAAGCTTTCTTT
CASSPPPRSDTEAFF
>TRBJ2-5|TRBV6-5|-
TGTGCCAGCATGACACCGGGACTCCCTTACCAGTACTTC
CASMTPGLPYQYF
>TRBJ1-5|TRBV9|-
TGTGCCAGCAGCGTAGACGGGACAACGTATCAGCCCCAGCATTTT
CASSVDGTTYQPQHF
>TRBJ1-5|TRBV19|-
TGTGCCAGTAGTAATTTTCGACAAATCAATCAGCCCCAGCATTTT
CASSNFRQINQPQHF
>TRBJ1-5|TRBV27|-
TGTGCCAGCAGTTTATGGGGCGGAGGGCAGCCCCAGCATTTT
CASSLWGGGQPQHF